The T cell receptor beta chain described here comes from a study of T cell responses to AZD1222 COVID-19 vaccine (dated by TCRdb to 2020 to 2023). For the wider study: AZD1222 recipients whose second dose came at about 4 weeks and those whose second dose came at about 12 weeks were combined into one group, since spike-specific TCR depth and breadth did not differ between the two schedules. A total of over 230 trial participants underwent TCR sequencing, of whom 207 received two doses of AZD1222 and 26 received two doses of the MenACWY control vaccine. Trial participants were enrolled by age into subgroups of 18-55, 56-69 and 70-plus years, and roughly 150, 30 and 60 TCR-sequenced participants, respectively, were included in these subgroups. General conclusions and limits of the study: Reportedly, almost half of the unique spike-specific TCRs recognized epitopes lying outside the regions that are mutated in the B.1.351 and B.1.1.7 variants. The whole spike protein was spanned by vaccine-associated CD4 TCRs, and dominant responses were seen in regions 160-218 and 743-854. Participants were mostly white British and included more females than males, and it was suggested by the authors that clonal diversity may have been underestimated. In the small 56-69-year group, the increase in depth fell short of significance, most likely because of low power. Only five to seven AZD1222 recipients were SARS-CoV-2 seropositive at baseline, limiting conclusions about previously exposed vaccinees. Spike-specific TCR breadth and depth rose significantly after two AZD1222 doses compared with day 0 and with MenACWY recipients. Because no day 14 peak-response samples were available, the repertoires could be characterized only after the peak T cell response.

V is trimmed back by 1 base and J by 3 bases, and the junction contains 9 bases that no gene match accounts for. The germline V gene sets CDR1 to SGHVS and CDR2 to FNYEAQ. Including cysteine and phenylalanine, the CDR3 has 16 amino acids. The read is trimmed to its CDR3 DNA, 48 bases read in frame from base 1. As concerns this clone: Its antigen remains unidentified. The record has no base qualities; no much larger clone is one base away.

The CDR3 regions of human TCRbeta chains were analyzed by immunosequencing. From the authors' description of their analysis: TCRs in the repertoires were matched against a reference library of SARS-CoV-2-specific TCRs that had been generated with the MIRA antigen-specificity platform. Breadth was defined as the fraction of unique TCRs that were SARS-CoV-2-associated, and depth was defined as the fraction of total T cells that were SARS-CoV-2-associated. Each spike-specific TCR was assigned to its reactive spike region and to a CD4 or CD8 class using the MIRA data. Log10-transformed breadth and depth values were compared by one-way ANOVA with Sidak's multiple comparisons tests. TCRdb re-hosts the immuneACCESS table, in-frame sequences only. Its copies lack some clones; in the studies checked, an unresolved V gene accounts for under half of them, and the cause for the rest is not known. V, J and clone size reflect that table, while D and trimming were determined from the DNA. Present in this sample are 95,000 to 150,000 clones, 88% of which were seen just once. Of the sample, about 3.7% falls within the top ten clones.

What this sample's time point label stands for: baseline before first vaccination. The vaccinee samples were drawn from two UK trials, COV001 and COV002, one of which was a single-blind randomized controlled phase 2/3 trial testing AZD1222 (ChAdOx1 nCoV-19) in healthy adults. Trial participant PBMC samples were collected at day 0 and day 28 after the second dose for TCRbeta chain sequencing. The input for sequencing was peripheral blood, taken on day 0 of AZD1222 vaccination. The sequence joins TRBV7-6 to TRBJ2-7, with 7 bases matching TRBD2. The receptor was derived from an adult in good health. The CDR3 region has the sequence CASSLGNVAGDYEQYF. The nucleotides read TGTGCCAGCAGCTTAGGGAATGTAGCGGGCGACTACGAGCAGTACTTC.